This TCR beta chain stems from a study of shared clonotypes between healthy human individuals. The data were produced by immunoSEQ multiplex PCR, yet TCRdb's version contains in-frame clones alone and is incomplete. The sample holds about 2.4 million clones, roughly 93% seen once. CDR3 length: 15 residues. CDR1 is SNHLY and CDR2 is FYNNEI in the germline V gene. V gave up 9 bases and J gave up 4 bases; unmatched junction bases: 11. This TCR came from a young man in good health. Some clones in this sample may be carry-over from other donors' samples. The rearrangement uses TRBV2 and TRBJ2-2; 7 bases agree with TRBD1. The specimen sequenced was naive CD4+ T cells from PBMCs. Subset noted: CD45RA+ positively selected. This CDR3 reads CASDGEGARTGELFF. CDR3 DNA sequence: TGTGCCAGTGATGGAGAGGGGGCTCGCACCGGGGAGCTGTTTTTT.